This TCR beta chain comes out of a study of cytomegalovirus exposure and HLA in healthy donors. There are 13 residues in the CDR3. V lost 5 bases and J 0 bases, leaving 5 bases between the germline ends. Germline loops: CDR1 MNHNS, CDR2 SASEGT. Primers: 60 Vbeta forward and 13 Jbeta reverse. The repertoire was sequenced with immunoSEQ multiplex PCR; TCRdb's copy has only in-frame clones and lacks some. Of some 160,000 clones listed, around 79% are singletons. Sample: PBMCs. This receptor was identified in a woman aged 40 to 50 in good health and CMV-seronegative. V gene TRBV6-1 combines with J gene TRBJ2-4; a possible D gene is TRBD2 (5 bases). The CDR3 sequence is CASSSGAKNIQYF. CDR3 sequence (DNA): TGTGCCAGCAGTAGCGGAGCCAAAAACATTCAGTACTTC.